This TCR beta chain was captured by sequencing in a study of blood T cell repertoires in COVID-19. Study overall: The United States, Italy and Spain were the sources of the acute and convalescent COVID-19 samples.

Each exposed participant met a COVID-19 case in the 2 weeks preceding study entry. Repertoires were generated with immunoSEQ multiplex PCR, while TCRdb's copy carries only in-frame clones and drops some. The data contain a few hundred thousand clones, around 83% of them seen just once; the ten biggest clones take up approximately 6.6%. This clone was detected only once. In germline, CDR1 is MDHEN, CDR2 SYDVKM. The CDR3 length is 12 residues. The receptor comes from a woman between 50 and 59 years old who had been exposed to COVID-19. The sequenced sample consisted of PBMCs or T cells enriched from blood (not recorded which). This chain joins TRBV28 and TRBJ1-1; D not certain. CDR3 loop: CVVPAANTEAFF. The CDR3 DNA is TGTGTCGTCCCCGCGGCGAACACTGAAGCTTTCTTT.